The 25 T cell receptor beta chains presented below share a single source sample, sequenced in a study of blood T cell repertoires in COVID-19. Profiling relied on immunoSEQ multiplex PCR, and the TCRdb table lists in-frame clones only, not all of them. The table records about 66,000 clones, approximately 90% of them present only once. Material for sequencing was peripheral blood. The receptors come from a man between 65 and 85 years old with acute or convalescent COVID-19.

The rearrangement links TRBV7-6 to TRBJ2-3; no clear D. The germline gives CDR1 SGHVS, CDR2 FNYEAQ. The CDR3 contains 13 residues. Trimming shortened V by 3 bases and J by 6 bases, and 10 bases separated the two germline ends. In nucleotides, the CDR3 is TGTGCCAGCAGCTTTCGGGTTGGGGATACGCAGTATTTT. The encoded protein is CASSFRVGDTQYF.

The CDR3 spells CASGDGTYEQYF. The CDR3 coding sequence is TGTGCCAGCGGTGATGGCACCTACGAGCAGTACTTC. The chain carries TRBV3-1 (or the pseudogene TRBV3-2) and TRBJ2-7; D remains ambiguous. Germline V gene lookup returns CDR1 LGHDT and CDR2 YNNKEL (reference sequence). The CDR3 extends over 12 amino acids. V lost 8 bases to trimming and J lost 2 bases, with 10 bases between them.

CDR3 DNA sequence: TGTGCCAGCAGTGACCCCCGGACAGGGAATTCACCCCTCCACTTT. Translated: CASSDPRTGNSPLHF. The chain uses TRBV25-1 and TRBJ1-6; 8 positions match TRBD1. CDR3 length equals 15 residues. The trim removed 3 bases at V and 7 bases at J, leaving 5 bases unmatched. Germline V CDR1 and CDR2: MGHDK, SYGVNS.

The chain combines TRBV15 with TRBJ1-6; a weak D match, TRBD1 (5 bases). There are 15 residues in the CDR3. CDR1 is LNHNV, CDR2 YYDKDF, per germline (reference sequence). V dropped 6 bases and J dropped 0 bases, with 9 bases sitting between them. CDR3 loop: CATRATDSYNSPLHF. CDR3 DNA sequence: TGTGCCACCAGGGCGACAGACTCCTATAATTCACCCCTCCACTTT.

The chain employs TRBV28 and TRBJ2-1; no clear D gene. The V gene's germline CDR1 is MDHEN and CDR2 SYDVKM. The V end was cut by 2 bases, the J end by 7 bases, with 3 bases between. This CDR3 is built from 11 residues. CDR3 sequence (DNA): TGTGCCAGCAGTTTAGTAAATGAGCAGTTCTTC. Protein sequence: CASSLVNEQFF.

This chain joins TRBV19 and TRBJ1-1; 8 nucleotides align to TRBD1. Germline CDR1 LNHDA, CDR2 SQIVND (reference sequence). V gave up 5 bases and J gave up 5 bases; unmatched junction bases: 13. The CDR3 covers 16 residues. CDR3: CASSVRGRTGSTEAFF. CDR3 nucleotide sequence: TGTGCCAGTAGTGTCCGAGGACGGACAGGGAGTACTGAAGCTTTCTTT.

The V gene is TRBV3-1 (or the pseudogene TRBV3-2), the J gene TRBJ2-7; D uncertain. V dropped 3 bases and J dropped 6 bases, with 12 bases sitting between them. Germline V gives CDR1 LGHDT, CDR2 YNNKEL (reference sequence). This CDR3 contains 13 residues. The CDR3 spells CASSQRSPSEQYF. The CDR3 DNA sequence: TGTGCCAGCAGCCAGAGATCACCCTCCGAGCAGTACTTC.

This sequence joins TRBV2 and TRBJ1-1, with 8 bases aligning to TRBD1. The junction had 9 bases not matched to a gene; V was cut back by 6 bases and J by 3 bases. There are 15 residues in the CDR3. Germline values: CDR1 SNHLY, CDR2 FYNNEI. In nucleotides, the CDR3 is TGTGCCAGCAGCTCTTACAGGGGGGTGGACACTGAAGCTTTCTTT. Protein: CASSSYRGVDTEAFF.

This clone showed up just a few times. DNA of the CDR3: TGTGCCAGCAGCTTAGACCCTCCCAGCGGGACAGGGACTGACTATGGCTACACCTTC. Translation: CASSLDPPSGTGTDYGYTF. The chain uses TRBV7-9 and TRBJ1-2; TRBD1 matches at 9 bases. V trimming: 1 base; J trimming: 3 bases; junction bases outside the gene matches: 15. Germline CDR1 SEHNR, CDR2 FQNEAQ (reference sequence). The CDR3 is 19 residues long.

The gene calls are TRBV5-4 and TRBJ2-1, with TRBD2 matching over 14 bases. Trimming at V came to 4 bases and at J to 6 bases, leaving 9 bases not matched to a gene. Germline CDR1 SGHNT, CDR2 YYREEE (reference sequence). CDR3 length: 17 residues. This CDR3 reads CASSPGPGLAGVNEQFF. DNA of the CDR3: TGTGCCAGCAGCCCCGGGCCGGGACTAGCGGGGGTCAATGAGCAGTTCTTC.

The rearrangement joins TRBV28 to TRBJ1-4; the match to TRBD1 covers 10 bases. This CDR3 contains 15 residues. In germline, CDR1 is MDHEN, CDR2 SYDVKM. J gave up 11 bases and V 5 bases, and 11 bases lay outside the gene matches. The CDR3 nucleotides read TGTGCCAGCAGTCCCCCCGGGACAGGGGCGGGGAAACTGTTTTTT. Residues: CASSPPGTGAGKLFF.

The CDR3 sequence: CASSVTGQRTEAFF. DNA for the CDR3: TGTGCCAGCAGTGTAACAGGGCAGCGCACTGAAGCTTTCTTT. The chain has TRBV2 and TRBJ1-1, with a weak D call TRBD1 (6 bases). Between the trimmed V and J ends, which lost 4 bases and 4 bases, there was a span of 13 bases. Germline CDR1 and CDR2: SNHLY and FYNNEI. This CDR3 has 14 residues.

The rearrangement uses TRBV18 and TRBJ2-7; 9 bases line up with TRBD1. With V trimmed by 3 bases and J by 0 bases, 3 bases remained unmatched. CDR1 and CDR2 (germline): KGHSH, LQKENI. The CDR3 loop spans 15 amino acids. CDR3 residues: CASSPGQGSSYEQYF. CDR3 bases: TGTGCCAGCTCACCGGGACAGGGCAGCTCCTACGAGCAGTACTTC.

This clone was seen a few times. Here the CDR3 DNA reads TGTGCCATCATAGCGGCCCTTGGGAATGAGCAGTTCTTC. Translating it yields CAIIAALGNEQFF. The genes are TRBV10-3 and TRBJ2-1; maybe TRBD2 (6 bases). V was cut by 7 bases and J by 7 bases, with 14 bases left in between. Germline V CDR1 and CDR2: ENHRY, SYGVKD. The CDR3 contains 13 residues.

The chain uses TRBV6-2 or TRBV6-3 and TRBJ2-3, with no clear D. The CDR3 is 14 residues long. V dropped 6 bases and J dropped 0 bases, with 10 bases sitting between them. The germline V gene has CDR1 MNHEY and CDR2 SVGEGT. In DNA form, the CDR3 reads TGTGCCAGCAGCTCCACACTAAGCACAGATACGCAGTATTTT. Protein: CASSSTLSTDTQYF.

The rearrangement uses TRBV4-2 and TRBJ2-3; tentative D call: TRBD1 (6 bases). CDR1 LGHNA and CDR2 YNFKEQ come from the germline V gene. The V and J ends lost 4 bases and 0 bases respectively, with 14 bases between them. This CDR3 contains 16 residues. The CDR3 reads CASSLYGTTSTDTQYF. CDR3 bases: TGTGCCAGCAGCCTATACGGGACAACTAGCACAGATACGCAGTATTTT.

The chain employs TRBV19 and TRBJ2-2; the match to TRBD2 covers 9 bases. V dropped 2 bases and J dropped 0; count of bases not matched to a gene: 7. Germline V gives CDR1 LNHDA, CDR2 SQIVND (reference sequence). The CDR3 runs 18 residues. The CDR3 loop reads CASSIRGSGGSNTGELFF. CDR3 DNA sequence: TGTGCCAGTAGTATACGGGGTAGCGGGGGTTCGAACACCGGGGAGCTGTTTTTT.

The chain links TRBV18 to TRBJ2-5; a possible D gene is TRBD2 (5 bases). V was cut by 3 bases and J by 1 base, with 9 bases left in between. Germline CDR1 reads KGHSH; CDR2 reads LQKENI. CDR3 length equals 14 residues. As DNA, the CDR3 is TGTGCCAGCTCACCGCGGGCAACCCAAGAGACCCAGTACTTC. Protein sequence: CASSPRATQETQYF.

This clone was counted only a few times. J is TRBJ2-5 and V is TRBV3-1 (or the pseudogene TRBV3-2), with D possibly matching TRBD2 (5 bases). CDR3 size: 12 residues. V was shortened by 10 bases and J by 4 bases, with 13 bases between the two germline ends. Germline lookup yields CDR1 LGHDT and CDR2 YNNKEL (reference sequence). CDR3 sequence: CAIRASGETQYF. The CDR3 bases are TGTGCCATCCGTGCCAGCGGAGAGACCCAGTACTTC.

V is TRBV6-2 or TRBV6-3 and J is TRBJ2-3; TRBD2 matches at 10 bases. J gave up 0 bases and V 2 bases, and 11 bases lay outside the gene matches. Germline CDR1 MNHEY, CDR2 SVGEGT. This CDR3 spans 19 amino acids. CDR3 amino acids: CASSYQRGGTESSTDTQYF. The CDR3 region has the DNA TGTGCCAGCAGTTACCAGCGGGGGGGTACCGAATCAAGCACAGATACGCAGTATTTT.

The genes are TRBV7-9 and TRBJ2-3, with unresolved D. Germline V gene data show CDR1 as SEHNR and CDR2 as FQNEAQ (reference sequence). The CDR3 is 13 amino acids. The V and J ends lost 7 bases and 3 bases respectively, with 11 bases between them. The CDR3 DNA is TGTGCCAGCACGGAGCCCATAACAGATACGCAGTATTTT. Translated, it gives CASTEPITDTQYF.

The chain carries TRBV27 and TRBJ1-3; D not resolved. V was shortened by 3 bases and J by 0 bases, with 9 bases between the two germline ends. The CDR3 runs to 15 residues. CDR1 is MNHEY, CDR2 SMNVEV, per germline (reference sequence). This CDR3 is CASSFGGSSGNTIYF. Written as DNA, the CDR3 is TGTGCCAGCAGTTTTGGCGGCTCCTCTGGAAACACCATATATTTT.

Only one count was recorded for this clone. The V call is TRBV10-3, the J call TRBJ1-3, with D possibly matching TRBD1 (6 bases). Germline V gene data show CDR1 as ENHRY and CDR2 as SYGVKD. Trimming removed 10 bases from V and 0 bases from J, with 10 bases in between. The CDR3 has 13 residues. The CDR3 bases are TGTGCCACCGAGGGGGTCTCTGGAAACACCATATATTTT. Amino acid sequence: CATEGVSGNTIYF.

This chain uses TRBV4-1 with TRBJ1-2, with a tentative D call TRBD1 (6 bases). V was shortened by 1 base and J by 4 bases, with 16 bases between the two germline ends. The CDR3 spans 16 residues. Germline values: CDR1 MGHRA, CDR2 YSYEKL. This chain's CDR3 is CASSQVRGPPVYGYTF. Written as DNA, the CDR3 is TGCGCCAGCAGCCAAGTCAGGGGACCTCCAGTCTATGGCTACACCTTC.

This chain uses TRBV12-3 or TRBV12-4 with TRBJ2-7; maybe TRBD1 (6 bases). Trimming cost V 5 bases and J 6 bases, with 11 bases left between them. This CDR3 contains 12 residues. The CDR3 is CASSNRAAEQYF. CDR3 nucleotides: TGTGCCAGCAGTAACAGGGCAGCCGAGCAGTACTTC.